This T cell receptor (beta chain) was found in a study of control samples from healthy donors and cancer patients. Notes on this clone: Distinct nucleotide sequences in the sample also encode this CDR3.

The table came from immunoSEQ multiplex PCR; TCRdb's copy has only in-frame clones and leaves some out. The table includes 150,000 to 200,000 clones, around 89% detected once. The CDR3 is 14 amino acids. Unmatched junction bases numbered 2, after V lost 3 bases and J lost 1 base. CDR1 and CDR2 (germline): LGHDT, YNNKEL (reference sequence). The chain joins TRBV3-1 (or the pseudogene TRBV3-2) to TRBJ1-1; TRBD1 aligns across 7 bases. Material: blood. The receptor was isolated from a woman in her 50s in good health. The CDR3 loop reads CASSQGQQNTEAFF. The CDR3 DNA sequence: TGTGCCAGCAGCCAGGGACAGCAGAACACTGAAGCTTTCTTT.